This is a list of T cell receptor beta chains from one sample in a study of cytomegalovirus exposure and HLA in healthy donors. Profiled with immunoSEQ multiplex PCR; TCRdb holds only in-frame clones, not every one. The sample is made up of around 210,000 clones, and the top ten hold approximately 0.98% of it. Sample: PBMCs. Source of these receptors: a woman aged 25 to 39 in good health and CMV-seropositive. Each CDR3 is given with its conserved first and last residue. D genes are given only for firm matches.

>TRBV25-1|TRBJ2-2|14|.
TGTGCCAGCAGTGGGACAACGAACACCGGGGAGCTGTTTTTT
CASSGTTNTGELFF
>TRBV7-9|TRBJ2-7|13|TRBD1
TGTGCCAGCAGCTTAATAGGCGAGGGGGCCCCGGGGTTC
CASSLIGEGAPGF
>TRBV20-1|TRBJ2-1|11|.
TGCAGTGCTCCAACATATTATGAGCAGTTCTTC
CSAPTYYEQFF
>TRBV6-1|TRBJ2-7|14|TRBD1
TGTGCCAGCAGTGAGCCAGGGGGTGGATACGAGCAGTACTTC
CASSEPGGGYEQYF
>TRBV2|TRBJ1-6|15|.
TGTGCCAGCAGTGGACCGGACAGATATAATTCACCCCTCCACTTT
CASSGPDRYNSPLHF
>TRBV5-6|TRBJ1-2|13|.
TGTGCCACCTCCGGGGGGGAGAACTATGGCTACACCTTC
CATSGGENYGYTF
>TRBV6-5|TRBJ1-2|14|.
TGTGCCAGCAGTTTGCCGGACACGAACTATGGCTACACCTTC
CASSLPDTNYGYTF
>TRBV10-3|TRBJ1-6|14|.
TGTGCCATCAGTGAACTACAGGGAAATTCACCCCTCCACTTT
CAISELQGNSPLHF
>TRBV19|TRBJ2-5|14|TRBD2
TGTGCCAGTAGTTCACTAGCGGGAGTCGAGACCCAGTACTTC
CASSSLAGVETQYF
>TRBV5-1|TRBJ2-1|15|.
TGCGCCAGCAGCTTGGCACGGGGAGGAGGCGCAAAACAGTTCTTC
CASSLARGGGAKQFF
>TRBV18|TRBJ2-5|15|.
TGTGCCAGCTCACCAGAGGCTCAGCCCCTGAAAACCCAGTACTTC
CASSPEAQPLKTQYF
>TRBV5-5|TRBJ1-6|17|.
TGTGCCAGCAGCTTGGTCAGGGGAGACTCCTATAATTCACCCCTCCACTTT
CASSLVRGDSYNSPLHF
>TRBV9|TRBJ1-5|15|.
TGTGCCAGCAGCGTAGATGGGGGGTTTTACCAGCCCCAGCATTTT
CASSVDGGFYQPQHF
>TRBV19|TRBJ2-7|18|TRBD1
TGTGCCAGTAGTATGGAGTCCCAACAGGGGGCCTTCTCCTACGAGCAGTACTTC
CASSMESQQGAFSYEQYF
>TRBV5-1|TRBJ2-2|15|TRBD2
TGCGCCAGCAGCTGGACTAGCGGGTTCACCGGGGAGCTGTTTTTT
CASSWTSGFTGELFF
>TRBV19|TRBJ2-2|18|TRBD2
TGTGCCAGTAGTATTCCGTCGGCGGGGGGTTTGTCCACCGGGGAGCTGTTTTTT
CASSIPSAGGLSTGELFF
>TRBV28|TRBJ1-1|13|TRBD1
TGTGCCAGTCCCGGGACAGGGGGAACTGAAGCTTTCTTT
CASPGTGGTEAFF
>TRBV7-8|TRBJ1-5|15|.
TGTGCCAGCAGCTTAGGCAGGGCTTCAAATCAGCCCCAGCATTTT
CASSLGRASNQPQHF
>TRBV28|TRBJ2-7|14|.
TGTGCCAGCAGGCTGGGCAGGCCCCCCTACGAGCAGTACTTC
CASRLGRPPYEQYF
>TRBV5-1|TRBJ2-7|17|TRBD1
TGCGCCAGCAGCTTAAAGGGACAGGTCTACCCTCCCTACGAGCAGTACTTC
CASSLKGQVYPPYEQYF
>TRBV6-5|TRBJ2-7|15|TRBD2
TGTGCCAGCAGTTACCGAGACGGGGGGGCCTACGAGCAGTACTTC
CASSYRDGGAYEQYF
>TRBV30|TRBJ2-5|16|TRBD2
TGTGCCTGGAGCCGACTAGCGGGAGGGAATAGGGAGACCCAGTACTTC
CAWSRLAGGNRETQYF
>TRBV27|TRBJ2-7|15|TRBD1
TGTGCCAGCAGTTTATCGACAGGGAGTCTATACGAGCAGTACTTC
CASSLSTGSLYEQYF
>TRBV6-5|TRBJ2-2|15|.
TGTGCCAGCAGCCGAGGACAGTTAAACACCGGGGAGCTGTTTTTT
CASSRGQLNTGELFF
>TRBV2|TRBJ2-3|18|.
TGTGCCAGCAGGAGCCCCCCAACTGTTAGCAGGGAGGCAGATACGCAGTATTTT
CASRSPPTVSREADTQYF
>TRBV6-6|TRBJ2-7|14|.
TGTGCCAGCAGTCCAGGACTCGAGAGCTACGAGCAGTACTTC
CASSPGLESYEQYF
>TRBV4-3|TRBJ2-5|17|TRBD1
TGCGCCAGCAGCCAAGCGGTCCCGGGACAGGGCCAAGAGACCCAGTACTTC
CASSQAVPGQGQETQYF
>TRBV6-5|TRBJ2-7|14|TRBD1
TGTGCCAGCAGTTTTTTGACAGGGGAATACGAGCAGTACTTC
CASSFLTGEYEQYF
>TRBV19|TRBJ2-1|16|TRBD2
TGTGCCAGTAGTATAATTAGCGGGGGGGCCTCCGATGAGCAGTTCTTC
CASSIISGGASDEQFF
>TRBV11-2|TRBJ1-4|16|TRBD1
TGTGCCAGCAGCCTAAGACAGGGGTTAGGGGATGAAAAACTGTTTTTT
CASSLRQGLGDEKLFF
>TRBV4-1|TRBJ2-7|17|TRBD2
TGCGCCAGCAGCCAGTGGGGGAGCGGGAGCTCCTCCTACGAGCAGTACTTC
CASSQWGSGSSSYEQYF
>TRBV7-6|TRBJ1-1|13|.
TGTGCCAGCAGCTTAGAAGGGGGATCGGTAGCTTTCTTT
CASSLEGGSVAFF
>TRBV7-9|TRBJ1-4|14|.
TGTGCCAGCAGCAAACCCGGGCGGGATGAAAAACTGTTTTTT
CASSKPGRDEKLFF
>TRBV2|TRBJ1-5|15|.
TGTGCCAGCACCAGAAGCGGCCCATTCAGGCAGCCCCAGCATTTT
CASTRSGPFRQPQHF
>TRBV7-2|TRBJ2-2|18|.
TGTGCCAGCAGCTTAGTACCGAGACAGGCAGTTTACACCGGGGAGCTGTTTTTT
CASSLVPRQAVYTGELFF
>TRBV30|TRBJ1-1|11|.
TGTTGCCTCGGGAGGGAGACTGAAGCTTTCTTT
CCLGRETEAFF
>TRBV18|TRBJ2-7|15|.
TGTGCCAGCTCACCTAAACAGGGAACCTCCTACGAGCAGTACTTC
CASSPKQGTSYEQYF
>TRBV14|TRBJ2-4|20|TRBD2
TGTGCCAGCAGCGAAGGAGGACTAGCGGGAGTTAAATTAGCCAAAAACATTCAGTACTTC
CASSEGGLAGVKLAKNIQYF
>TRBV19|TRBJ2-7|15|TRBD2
TGTGCCAGTAGTATCGGTAGCGGGAGTGTCGGCGAGCAGTACTTC
CASSIGSGSVGEQYF
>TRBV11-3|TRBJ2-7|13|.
TGTGCCAGCAGCAGAAAACAGGGTGGCGAGCAGTACTTC
CASSRKQGGEQYF
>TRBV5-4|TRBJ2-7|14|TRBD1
TGTGCCAGCAGCTTGGCGACAGGGAGCTACGAGCAGTACTTC
CASSLATGSYEQYF
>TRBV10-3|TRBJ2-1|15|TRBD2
TGTGCCATCAGTGAGGGACTAGCGGGAAAAAATGAGCAGTTCTTC
CAISEGLAGKNEQFF
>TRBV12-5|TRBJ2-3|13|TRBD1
TGTGCTAGTGGTTTGACGGGACAGGCTACGCAGTATTTT
CASGLTGQATQYF
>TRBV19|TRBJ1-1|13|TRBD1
TGTGCCAGTAGCCGACAGGGAAACACTGAAGCTTTCTTT
CASSRQGNTEAFF
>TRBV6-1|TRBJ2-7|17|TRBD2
TGTGCCAGCAGTGAACTAGCGGGAGGCGTGCGAACCTACGAGCAGTACTTC
CASSELAGGVRTYEQYF
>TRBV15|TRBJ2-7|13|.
TGTGCCACCAGCCGTGGACAGACCTACGAGCAGTACTTC
CATSRGQTYEQYF
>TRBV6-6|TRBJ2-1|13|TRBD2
TGTGCCAGCAGCAACCCAGCGGGAAATAGGCAGTTCTTC
CASSNPAGNRQFF
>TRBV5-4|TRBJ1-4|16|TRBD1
TGTGCCAGCAGCCAGACAGGGGGGTCAGCTAATGAAAAACTGTTTTTT
CASSQTGGSANEKLFF
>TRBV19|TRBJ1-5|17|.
TGTGCCAGTAGTATAGGTTCGGCCAGCGATAGCAATCAGCCCCAGCATTTT
CASSIGSASDSNQPQHF
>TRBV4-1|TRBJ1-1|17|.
TGCGCCAGCAGCCGCGGAGGTGCAGGGGCTCGGAACACTGAAGCTTTCTTT
CASSRGGAGARNTEAFF
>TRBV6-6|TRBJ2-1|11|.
TGTGCCAGCAACCCAGGGAATGAGCAGTTCTTC
CASNPGNEQFF
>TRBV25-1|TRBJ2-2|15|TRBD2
TGTGCCAGCAGCGACAGCGGGGGAAACACCGGGGAGCTGTTTTTT
CASSDSGGNTGELFF
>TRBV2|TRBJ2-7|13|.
TGTGCCAGCAGTAAGGGAGTTATGAACGAGCAGTACTTC
CASSKGVMNEQYF
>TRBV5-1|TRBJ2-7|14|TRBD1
TGCGCCAGCAGCCATGGACAGGGGGCCTACGAGCAGTACTTC
CASSHGQGAYEQYF
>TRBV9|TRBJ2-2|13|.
TGTGCCAGCAGCGTTTCAGTTACCGGGGAGCTGTTTTTT
CASSVSVTGELFF
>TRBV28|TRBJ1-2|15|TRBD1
TGTGCCAGCAGTCCAACTTCCACAGGGGGCTATGGCTACACCTTC
CASSPTSTGGYGYTF
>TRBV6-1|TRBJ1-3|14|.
TGTGCCAGCAGTTTCGACAGCTCTGGAAACACCATATATTTT
CASSFDSSGNTIYF
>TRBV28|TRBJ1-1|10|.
TGTGCCAGCGGCAGGACAGAAGCTTTCTTT
CASGRTEAFF
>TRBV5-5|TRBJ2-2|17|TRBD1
TGTGCCAGCAGCATCCGCAGGACAGGGGGATACACCGGGGAGCTGTTTTTT
CASSIRRTGGYTGELFF